A single sample is the source of the 3 T cell receptor beta chains below, sequenced in a study of identical twins (dated by TCRdb to about 2016). The receptor library was made with 5' RACE. This sample was sequenced with an Illumina HiSeq 2000. The raw public reads went through TCRdb reprocessing: fastp at Q25, MiXCR clone calling, in-frame beta chains kept. Identical CDR3 protein sequences are pooled into one entry, listed with their most common genes and DNA. The sample contains about 530,000 distinct CDR3 sequences, around 15% of them found a single time. 0.35% to 0.45% of the sample comes from the top ten. The sample was also reused in another study, on yellow fever vaccine responses in identical twins.

Sequencing was carried out using CD4+ T cells sorted from blood. The receptors derive from a woman younger than 30 in good health.

The table lists this clonotype with a few counts. CDR3 bases: TGTGCCAGCAGTAGGGAGATTACAGTGAACACTGAAGCTTTCTTT. Translated, it gives CASSREITVNTEAFF. This chain connects TRBV2 to TRBJ1-1; D not resolved. Trimming shortened V by 5 bases and J by 0 bases, and 13 bases separated the two germline ends. CDR1 is SNHLY and CDR2 is FYNNEI in the germline V gene. The CDR3 extends over 15 amino acids.

J is TRBJ1-1 and V is TRBV18; D unresolved. Germline assignment: CDR1 KGHSH and CDR2 LQKENI. The V end lost 4 bases, the J end lost 4 bases, and 10 bases lay between the germline ends. CDR3 size: 13 residues. CDR3 protein: CASSLEPFTEAFF. In nucleotides, the CDR3 is TGTGCCAGCTCACTTGAACCGTTCACTGAAGCTTTCTTT.

V and J are TRBV12-3 or TRBV12-4 and TRBJ2-1; no clear D. CDR3 length equals 11 residues. V was cut by 8 bases and J by 6 bases, with 8 bases left in between. The CDR3 loop is CASGNGNEQFF. The CDR3 nucleotides are TGTGCCAGCGGGAATGGCAATGAGCAGTTCTTC.